The TCR beta chain described here comes from a study of T cells in Graves' hyperthyroidism and ophthalmopathy. Researchers took RNA transcripts and amplified the TCR beta CDR3 regions from them. Initially, a first-round RT-PCR of the TCR CDR3 employed the HTBI primer set. One entry per CDR3 protein results from TCRdb running MiXCR on the multiplex PCR reads. Of about 270,000 distinct CDR3 sequences listed, about 20% are singletons. Germline V lookup: CDR1 GTSNPN, CDR2 SVGIG (reference sequence). Trimming cost V 0 bases and J 0 bases; bases outside gene matches: 8. The CDR3 has 17 amino acids. This rearrangement joins TRBV30 to TRBJ1-5, with 7 bases that match TRBD1. The sequencing sample was made of blood. The TCR comes from a man in his thirties or forties with Graves' ophthalmopathy. CDR3 region: CAWSVAGGIYSNQPQHF. The CDR3 region has the DNA TGTGCCTGGAGTGTAGCAGGGGGGATTTATAGCAATCAGCCCCAGCATTTT.